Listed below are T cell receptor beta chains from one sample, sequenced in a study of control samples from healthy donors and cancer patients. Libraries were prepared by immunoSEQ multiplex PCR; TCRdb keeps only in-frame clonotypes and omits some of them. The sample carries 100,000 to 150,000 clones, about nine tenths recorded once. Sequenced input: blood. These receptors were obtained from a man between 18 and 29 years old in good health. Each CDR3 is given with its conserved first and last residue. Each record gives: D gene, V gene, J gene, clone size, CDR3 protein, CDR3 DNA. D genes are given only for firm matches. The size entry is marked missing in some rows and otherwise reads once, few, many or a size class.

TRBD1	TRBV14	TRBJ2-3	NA	CASSRAGTGSTDTQYF	TGTGCCAGCAGCCGGGCTGGGACAGGGAGCACAGATACGCAGTATTTT
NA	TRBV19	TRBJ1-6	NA	CASSTLTGAGSPLHF	TGTGCCAGTAGTACCCTAACCGGAGCCGGATCACCCCTCCACTTT
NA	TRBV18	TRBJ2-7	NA	CASSPQDATYEQYF	TGTGCCAGCTCACCACAGGACGCCACCTACGAGCAGTACTTC
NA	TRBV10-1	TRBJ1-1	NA	CASSETGSNTEAFF	TGCGCCAGCAGTGAGACGGGGTCGAACACTGAAGCTTTCTTT
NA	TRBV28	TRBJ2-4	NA	CASSSGVGKNIQYF	TGTGCCAGCAGCTCGGGTGTGGGGAAAAACATTCAGTACTTC
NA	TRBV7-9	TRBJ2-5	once	CASSSIGDRYQETQYF	TGTGCCAGCAGCTCTATTGGGGACCGATACCAAGAGACCCAGTACTTC
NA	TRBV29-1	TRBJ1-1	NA	CSVEGLRVNTEAFF	TGCAGCGTTGAAGGGTTGAGGGTTAACACTGAAGCTTTCTTT
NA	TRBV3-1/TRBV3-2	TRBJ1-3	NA	CASSQGGGSGNTIYF	TGTGCCAGCAGCCAAGGCGGTGGGTCCGGAAACACCATATATTTT
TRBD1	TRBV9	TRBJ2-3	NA	CASQEQGLGDTQYF	TGTGCCAGCCAAGAACAGGGGTTGGGCGATACGCAGTATTTT
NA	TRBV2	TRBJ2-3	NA	CAIKDSYTDTQYF	TGTGCCATCAAGGACAGTTACACAGATACGCAGTATTTT
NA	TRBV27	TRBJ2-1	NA	CASSPQTPGQTYNEQFF	TGTGCCAGCAGTCCCCAGACCCCGGGACAAACCTACAATGAGCAGTTCTTC
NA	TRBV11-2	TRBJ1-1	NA	CASSETENTEAFF	TGTGCCAGCAGCGAGACAGAGAACACTGAAGCTTTCTTT
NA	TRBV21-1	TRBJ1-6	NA	CASSHVGTGVNSPLHF	TGTGCCAGCAGTCACGTGGGGACAGGGGTTAATTCACCCCTCCACTTT
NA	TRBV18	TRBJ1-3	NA	CASSTGPISGNTIYF	TGTGCCAGCTCAACGGGACCGATCTCTGGAAACACCATATATTTT
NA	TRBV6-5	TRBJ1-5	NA	CASSPKGGRPQHF	TGTGCCAGCAGTCCCAAGGGCGGTCGGCCCCAGCATTTT
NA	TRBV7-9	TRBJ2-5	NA	CASSSSPIQRGETQYF	TGTGCCAGCAGCTCATCACCAATCCAGAGGGGAGAGACCCAGTACTTC
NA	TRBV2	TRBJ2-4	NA	CAIRLSPLGRLAKNIQYF	TGTGCCATCCGACTGTCCCCTCTTGGCCGTCTAGCCAAAAACATTCAGTACTTC
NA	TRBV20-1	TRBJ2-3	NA	CSASASGGTDTQYF	TGCAGTGCTAGTGCAAGCGGAGGCACAGATACGCAGTATTTT
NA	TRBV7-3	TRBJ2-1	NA	CASSPQGTYNEQFF	TGTGCCAGCAGCCCACAGGGAACTTACAATGAGCAGTTCTTC
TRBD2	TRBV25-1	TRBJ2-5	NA	CASSEREWGKETQYF	TGTGCCAGCAGTGAGCGGGAGTGGGGAAAAGAGACCCAGTACTTC
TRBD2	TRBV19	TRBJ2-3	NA	CASSPQDSRGADTQYF	TGTGCCAGTAGTCCTCAGGACTCACGGGGGGCAGATACGCAGTATTTT
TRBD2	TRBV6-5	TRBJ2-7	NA	CAAGSGARYEQYF	TGTGCCGCCGGGAGCGGGGCCCGCTACGAGCAGTACTTC
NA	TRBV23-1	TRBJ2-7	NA	CASSQSHTFYEQYF	TGCGCCAGCAGTCAATCCCACACTTTCTACGAGCAGTACTTC
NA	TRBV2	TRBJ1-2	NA	CASSPDGGYTF	TGTGCCAGCAGTCCCGACGGGGGCTACACCTTC
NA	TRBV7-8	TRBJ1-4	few	CASSLAAVGENEKLFF	TGTGCCAGCAGCTTAGCGGCCGTTGGAGAGAATGAAAAACTGTTTTTT
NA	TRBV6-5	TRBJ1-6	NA	CASSLRVDNSPLHF	TGTGCCAGCAGTTTACGGGTCGATAATTCACCCCTCCACTTT
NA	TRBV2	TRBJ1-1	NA	CASSEWRNTEAFF	TGTGCCAGCAGTGAGTGGCGGAACACTGAAGCTTTCTTT
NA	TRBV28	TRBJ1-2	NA	CASSLRGWGTDYGYTF	TGTGCCAGCAGTTTAAGGGGATGGGGGACGGACTATGGCTACACCTTC
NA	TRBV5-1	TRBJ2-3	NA	CASSKGEQIDTQYF	TGCGCCAGCAGTAAGGGGGAGCAGATAGATACGCAGTATTTT
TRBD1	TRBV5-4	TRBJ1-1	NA	CASRGGRDTTHTEAFF	TGTGCCAGCAGAGGGGGCAGGGATACCACTCACACTGAAGCTTTCTTT
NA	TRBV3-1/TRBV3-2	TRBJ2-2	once	CASSPNTGELFF	TGTGCCAGCAGCCCGAACACCGGGGAGCTGTTTTTT
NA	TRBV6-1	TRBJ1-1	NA	CASSEGSGDYTEAFF	TGTGCCAGCAGTGAAGGAAGCGGAGATTACACTGAAGCTTTCTTT
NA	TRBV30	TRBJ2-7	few	CAWSWGTGASEQYF	TGTGCCTGGAGTTGGGGGACTGGGGCCTCCGAGCAGTACTTC
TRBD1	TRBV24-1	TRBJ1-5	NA	CATSDPGTGGSGNQPQHF	TGTGCCACCAGTGATCCAGGGACAGGCGGCAGTGGCAATCAGCCCCAGCATTTT
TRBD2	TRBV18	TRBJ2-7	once	CASSLGLADTYEQYF	TGTGCCAGCTCACTGGGACTAGCGGACACCTACGAGCAGTACTTC
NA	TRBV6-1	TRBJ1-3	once	CASSEDSGNTIYF	TGTGCCAGCAGTGAGGACTCTGGAAACACCATATATTTT
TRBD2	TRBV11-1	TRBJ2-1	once	CASSLTSGDVYEQFF	TGTGCCAGCAGCTTAACTAGCGGGGACGTATATGAGCAGTTCTTC
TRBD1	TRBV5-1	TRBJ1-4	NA	CASSPGGSTNEKLFF	TGCGCCAGCAGCCCAGGGGGCTCAACTAATGAAAAACTGTTTTTT
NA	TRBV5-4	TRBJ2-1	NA	CASSRPVGSYNEQFF	TGTGCCAGCAGCCGCCCCGTGGGCTCCTACAATGAGCAGTTCTTC
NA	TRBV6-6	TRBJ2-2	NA	CASRHDGNGELFF	TGTGCCAGCAGACACGACGGGAACGGGGAGCTGTTTTTT
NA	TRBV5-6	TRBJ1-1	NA	CASSSEMDRNTEAFF	TGTGCCAGCAGCTCTGAAATGGACCGGAACACTGAAGCTTTCTTT
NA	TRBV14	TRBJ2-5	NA	CASSQMGRERETQYF	TGTGCCAGCAGCCAGATGGGCAGGGAGCGGGAGACCCAGTACTTC
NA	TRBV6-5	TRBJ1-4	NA	CASSSEGPNEKLFF	TGTGCCAGCAGTTCGGAGGGACCAAATGAAAAACTGTTTTTT
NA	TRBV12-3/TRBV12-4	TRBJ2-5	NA	CASSGASRETQYF	TGTGCCAGTTCTGGGGCGTCCCGAGAGACCCAGTACTTC
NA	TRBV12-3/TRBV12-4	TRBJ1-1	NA	CASSLQGATEAFF	TGTGCCAGCAGTTTACAGGGCGCCACTGAAGCTTTCTTT
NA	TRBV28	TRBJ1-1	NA	CASSSGTRNTEAFF	TGTGCCAGCAGTTCCGGGACACGCAACACTGAAGCTTTCTTT
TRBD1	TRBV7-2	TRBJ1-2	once	CASSPRTGDYGYTF	TGTGCCAGCAGCCCGAGGACAGGGGACTATGGCTACACCTTC
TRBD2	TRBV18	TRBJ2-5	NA	CASRGTRAYETQYF	TGTGCCAGCCGGGGGACTAGAGCGTATGAGACCCAGTACTTC
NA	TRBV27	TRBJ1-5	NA	CASSALGGANQPQHF	TGTGCCAGCAGTGCCCTCGGCGGAGCAAATCAGCCCCAGCATTTT
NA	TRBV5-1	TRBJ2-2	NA	CASSLVSGTTGELFF	TGCGCCAGCAGCTTGGTGTCAGGGACCACCGGGGAGCTGTTTTTT
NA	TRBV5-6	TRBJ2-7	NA	CASSLREYEQYF	TGTGCCAGCAGCTTGCGAGAATACGAGCAGTACTTC
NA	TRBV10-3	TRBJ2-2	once	CAIREAGNTGELFF	TGTGCCATCAGGGAGGCGGGAAACACCGGGGAGCTGTTTTTT
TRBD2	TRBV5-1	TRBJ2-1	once	CASSKARGTEQFF	TGCGCCAGCAGCAAAGCGCGGGGGACTGAGCAGTTCTTC
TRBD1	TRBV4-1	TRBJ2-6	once	CASSHPRGLQGAISGANVLTF	TGCGCCAGCAGCCATCCGAGGGGATTACAGGGGGCAATTTCTGGGGCCAACGTCCTGACTTTC
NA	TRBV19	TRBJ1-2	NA	CASSSTSRGYGYTF	TGTGCCAGTAGTAGCACTTCCCGGGGCTATGGCTACACCTTC
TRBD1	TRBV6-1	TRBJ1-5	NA	CASSEGQGVGQPQHF	TGTGCCAGCAGTGAAGGACAGGGAGTAGGGCAGCCCCAGCATTTT
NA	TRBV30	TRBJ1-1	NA	CAWSAGSNTEAFF	TGTGCCTGGAGTGCCGGCAGCAACACTGAAGCTTTCTTT
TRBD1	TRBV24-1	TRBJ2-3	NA	CATSDMGQAGGYTQYF	TGTGCCACCAGTGATATGGGACAGGCGGGTGGGTATACGCAGTATTTT
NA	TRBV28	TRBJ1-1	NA	CASNRQVNTEAFF	TGTGCCAGCAACCGACAGGTGAACACTGAAGCTTTCTTT
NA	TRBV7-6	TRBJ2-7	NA	CASSPGGYEQYF	TGTGCCAGCAGCCCCGGGGGCTACGAGCAGTACTTC